Each of the 28 T cell receptor beta chains below was sequenced from the same sample in a study of blood T cell repertoires in COVID-19. Profiled with immunoSEQ multiplex PCR; TCRdb holds only in-frame clones, not every one. The sample lists 55,000 to 75,000 clones; 82% were seen once. Sequenced: peripheral blood. These receptors were taken from an elderly man with active COVID-19.

This chain joins TRBV4-2 and TRBJ2-5; D ambiguous. Trimming pared 1 base from V and 0 bases from J, leaving 9 bases between. The CDR3 sequence is 15 residues long. CDR1 is LGHNA and CDR2 is YNFKEQ in the germline V gene. The DNA for the CDR3 is TGTGCCAGCAGCCAAGGTGGCACCGACCAAGAGACCCAGTACTTC. The encoded protein is CASSQGGTDQETQYF.

This clone was observed many times. V gene TRBV28 combines with J gene TRBJ1-2, with TRBD1 as a possible D gene (5 bases). This CDR3 spans 15 amino acids. CDR1 is MDHEN, CDR2 SYDVKM, per germline. The germline V and J ends were trimmed by 8 bases and 6 bases, with 22 bases remaining between them. The CDR3 protein is CASRVPRGEWNGYTF. DNA for the CDR3: TGTGCCAGCCGTGTCCCAAGGGGCGAATGGAATGGCTACACCTTC.

The rearrangement uses TRBV18 and TRBJ2-7; TRBD2 might be the D (6 bases). Per germline, CDR1 KGHSH and CDR2 LQKENI. The CDR3 consists of 16 residues. Between the trimmed V and J ends, which lost 0 bases and 6 bases, there was a span of 18 bases. Here the CDR3 reads CASSPPNAGTPGEQYF. CDR3 in DNA: TGTGCCAGCTCACCACCGAACGCGGGGACGCCCGGCGAGCAGTACTTC. Full variable domain (remainder filled in from reference TRBV18 and TRBJ2-7): NAGVMQNPRHLVRRRGQEARLRCSPMKGHSHVYWYRQLPEEGLKFMVYLQKENIIDESGMPKERFSAEFPKEGPSILRIQQVVRGDSAAYFCASSPPNAGTPGEQYFGPGTRLTVT.

This clone was seen only a few times. V is TRBV5-6 and J is TRBJ1-2; D not resolved. Trimming shortened V by 4 bases and J by 5 bases, and 6 bases separated the two germline ends. CDR1 and CDR2 from the germline V gene are SGHDT and YYEEEE. This CDR3 has 11 amino acids. CDR3 sequence (DNA): TGTGCCAGCAGCCTCGGGTATGGCTACACCTTC. The encoded protein is CASSLGYGYTF.

J is TRBJ1-1 and V is TRBV28; possibly TRBD1 for D (5 bases). The CDR3 is 12 amino acids. V was trimmed by 2 bases and J by 7 bases, leaving 8 bases between them. Germline V CDR1 and CDR2: MDHEN, SYDVKM. CDR3 nucleotides: TGTGCCAGCAGTTTAATACAGGATGAAGCTTTCTTT. This gives the protein CASSLIQDEAFF.

This rearrangement joins TRBV28 to TRBJ2-7; 7 nucleotides align to TRBD2. Trimming took 6 bases from V and 3 from J; bases not matched to a gene: 11. Per germline, CDR1 MDHEN and CDR2 SYDVKM. CDR3 size: 15 residues. The CDR3 bases are TGTGCCAGCAGGGACGGGGGGTCGGTTTTCTACGAGCAGTACTTC. Protein: CASRDGGSVFYEQYF.

This rearrangement joins TRBV7-8 to TRBJ2-7; TRBD1 agrees at 10 bases. CDR1 and CDR2 from the germline V gene are SGHVS and FQNEAQ. CDR3 length: 16 amino acids. The V gene end was trimmed by 6 bases and the J gene end by 9 bases; junction bases not matched to a gene: 17. The CDR3, as DNA: TGTGCCAGCAGAGGGGCCGGGACAGGGGATCCTACGAGGCAGTACTTC. Amino acids: CASRGAGTGDPTRQYF.

The chain recombines TRBV10-3 with TRBJ2-7; possible D gene TRBD1, 6 bases. Per the germline V gene, CDR1 is ENHRY and CDR2 is SYGVKD. The CDR3 spans 14 residues. Trimming cost V 6 bases and J 3 bases, with 15 bases left between them. The CDR3 coding sequence is TGTGCCATCAGCGCCGGGACAATTCTCTACGAGCAGTACTTC. This encodes CAISAGTILYEQYF.

The chain employs TRBV5-6 and TRBJ1-1; 9 bases line up with TRBD1. The CDR3 extends over 16 amino acids. V lost 0 bases and J lost 4; bases outside the gene matches: 7. Germline lookup yields CDR1 SGHDT and CDR2 YYEEEE. CDR3 region: CASSLVGTGRGTEAFF. As DNA, the CDR3 is TGTGCCAGCAGCTTGGTCGGGACAGGGAGAGGCACTGAAGCTTTCTTT.

This clone was detected only once. The chain recombines TRBV11-2 with TRBJ1-1, with 7 positions matching TRBD1. This CDR3 is built from 12 residues. The V gene end was trimmed by 5 bases and the J gene end by 7 bases; junction bases not matched to a gene: 4. The V gene's germline CDR1 is SGHAT and CDR2 FQNNGV. The CDR3 sequence: CASSHYRGEAFF. The CDR3 DNA reads TGTGCCAGCAGCCATTACAGGGGTGAAGCTTTCTTT.

The J gene is TRBJ1-2, the V gene TRBV16; 7 bases match TRBD1. This CDR3 is built from 15 residues. Looked up from germline, CDR1 is KGHSY and CDR2 is FQNENV. The J segment lost 5 bases and the V segment lost 0 bases, leaving 6 bases of the junction unmatched. The chain's CDR3 is CASSQSGTVTYGYTF. CDR3 nucleotide sequence: TGTGCCAGCAGCCAATCAGGGACAGTCACGTATGGCTACACCTTC.

This chain links TRBV5-4 with TRBJ2-2; 10 bases line up with TRBD2. The CDR3 length is 13 residues. V was clipped by 4 bases and J by 7 bases; unmatched bases: 1. Germline assignment: CDR1 SGHNT and CDR2 YYREEE (reference sequence). CDR3 region: CASSIAGGGELFF. The CDR3 nucleotides are TGTGCCAGCAGCATAGCGGGAGGCGGGGAGCTGTTTTTT. The entire variable domain, with the rest obtained from reference TRBV5-4 and TRBJ2-2, is as follows: ETGVTQSPTHLIKTRGQQVTLRCSSQSGHNTVSWYQQALGQGPQFIFQYYREEENGRGNFPPRFSGLQFPNYSSELNVNALELDDSALYLCASSIAGGGELFFGEGSRLTVL.

This clone appeared once. The chain recombines TRBV6-6 with TRBJ2-3; 7 bases line up with TRBD2. The CDR3 loop spans 15 amino acids. V lost 2 bases, J lost 2 bases, and 4 bases stayed unmatched. CDR1 is MNHNY and CDR2 is SVGAGI in the germline V gene (reference sequence). In DNA form, the CDR3 reads TGTGCCAGCAGTTACGGAAGCGGGGACACAGATACGCAGTATTTT. This encodes CASSYGSGDTDTQYF.

The chain has TRBV27 and TRBJ2-1; 10 nucleotides agree with TRBD2. The CDR3 is 15 residues long. CDR1 and CDR2 from the germline V gene are MNHEY and SMNVEV (reference sequence). V was pared by 5 bases and J by 7 bases, with 8 bases of the junction left unmatched. Here the CDR3 DNA reads TGTGCCAGCAGTCTGAGCGGGAGGGCCATGAATGAGCAGTTCTTC. Translated: CASSLSGRAMNEQFF.

The chain uses TRBV19 and TRBJ1-5; 8 positions match TRBD1. The CDR3 runs 16 residues. After removal of 5 bases from V and 3 bases from J, the junction contained 9 bases not matched to a gene. Per germline, CDR1 LNHDA and CDR2 SQIVND (reference sequence). The chain's CDR3 is CASSLTGQVTNQPQHF. In nucleotides, the CDR3 is TGTGCCAGTAGTCTCACGGGACAGGTTACCAATCAGCCCCAGCATTTT.

This clone was detected a few times. V and J are TRBV30 and TRBJ2-4, with D possibly matching TRBD2 (6 bases). CDR1 and CDR2 from the germline V gene are GTSNPN and SVGIG (reference sequence). The CDR3 is 13 amino acids. The CDR3 loop reads CGGVGAAKNIQYF. CDR3 in DNA: TGTGGGGGGGTCGGGGCAGCCAAAAACATTCAGTACTTC.

This chain connects TRBV5-1 to TRBJ1-1, with D possibly matching TRBD1 (5 bases). The length of the CDR3 is 15 residues. V dropped 3 bases and J dropped 10 bases, with 22 bases sitting between them. CDR1 SGHRS and CDR2 YFSETQ come from the germline V gene. CDR3 sequence (DNA): TGCGCCAGCAGCTCATCAGGAGGACGGGGGAGCGGAGCTTTCTTT. Translating it yields CASSSSGGRGSGAFF. Based on the CDR3 plus reference TRBV5-1 and TRBJ1-1, the full variable domain is KAGVTQTPRYLIKTRGQQVTLSCSPISGHRSVSWYQQTPGQGLQFLFEYFSETQRNKGNFPGRFSGRQFSNSRSEMNVSTLELGDSALYLCASSSSGGRGSGAFFGQGTRLTVV.

V gene TRBV9 combines with J gene TRBJ2-7, with TRBD2 as a possible D gene (6 bases). Germline V gene lookup returns CDR1 SGDLS and CDR2 YYNGEE. The V end was cut by 3 bases, the J end by 7 bases, with 20 bases between. The CDR3 loop spans 15 amino acids. The chain's CDR3 is CASSELAITPSEQYF. CDR3 nucleotide sequence: TGTGCCAGCAGCGAACTAGCAATTACCCCTTCGGAGCAGTACTTC.

This chain joins TRBV5-5 and TRBJ1-6; D is possibly TRBD1 (6 bases). Per germline, CDR1 SGHKS and CDR2 YYEKEE (reference sequence). The CDR3 totals 17 residues. V dropped 0 bases and J dropped 5 bases, with 15 bases sitting between them. The CDR3: CASSLVSGTHHNSPLHF. CDR3 DNA: TGTGCCAGCAGCTTGGTGAGCGGGACACACCATAATTCACCCCTCCACTTT.

A single count supports this clone. V is TRBV24-1 and J is TRBJ2-1, with a weak D call TRBD2 (5 bases). Between the trimmed V and J ends, which lost 2 bases and 0 bases, there was a span of 10 bases. Germline CDR1 and CDR2: KGHDR and SFDVKD. This CDR3 spans 16 amino acids. Here the CDR3 reads CATSDSLAGSYNEQFF. DNA for the CDR3: TGTGCCACCAGTGATTCCCTAGCTGGCTCCTACAATGAGCAGTTCTTC.

The V and J genes are TRBV6-2 or TRBV6-3 and TRBJ2-2; perhaps TRBD1 as D (5 bases). Trimming stripped 1 base from V and 2 bases from J, with 14 bases between. The CDR3 length is 17 residues. CDR1 is MNHEY, CDR2 SVGEGT, per germline. This CDR3 reads CASSYFQGTFNTGELFF. In DNA, the CDR3 is TGTGCCAGCAGTTACTTTCAGGGAACTTTTAACACCGGGGAGCTGTTTTTT.

This clone was detected only once. The rearrangement links TRBV2 to TRBJ2-5; tentatively, D is TRBD1 (6 bases). The V end was cut by 6 bases, the J end by 1 base, with 18 bases between. This CDR3 region has 16 residues. In germline, CDR1 is SNHLY, CDR2 FYNNEI. The CDR3 DNA reads TGTGCCAGCAGCGTATCTCAGGGGTCGGGCCAAGAGACCCAGTACTTC. Its translation: CASSVSQGSGQETQYF.

There are a few counts of this clone. V and J are TRBV29-1 and TRBJ1-4; the D is unclear. The V gene lost 6 bases and the J gene lost 0 bases, with 5 bases spanning the gap. CDR3 length: 12 residues. CDR1 is SQVTM and CDR2 is ANQGSEA in the germline V gene. Here the CDR3 DNA reads TGCAGCGTAGCGTCAACTAATGAAAAACTGTTTTTT. Protein: CSVASTNEKLFF.

The table lists this clone with many counts. The chain employs TRBV7-2 and TRBJ1-5; D might be TRBD1 (6 bases). The germline V gene has CDR1 SGHTA and CDR2 FQGNSA. The V end was cut by 2 bases, the J end by 7 bases, with 9 bases between. CDR3 size: 13 residues. The CDR3 reads CASSLSRGQPQHF. CDR3 in DNA: TGTGCCAGCAGCTTAAGCAGGGGCCAGCCCCAGCATTTT. The entire variable domain, with the rest obtained from reference TRBV7-2 and TRBJ1-5, is as follows: GAGVSQSPSNKVTEKGKDVELRCDPISGHTALYWYRQSLGQGLEFLIYFQGNSAPDKSGLPSDRFSAERTGGSVSTLTIQRTQQEDSAVYLCASSLSRGQPQHFGDGTRLSIL.

V is TRBV14 and J is TRBJ1-1; possible D gene TRBD1, 6 bases. This CDR3 has 15 residues. The V gene lost 2 bases and the J gene lost 1 base, with 11 bases spanning the gap. Germline CDR1 and CDR2: SGHDN and FVKESK. The CDR3 here is CASSQRQAPNTEAFF. CDR3 coding DNA: TGTGCCAGCAGCCAACGACAGGCGCCGAACACTGAAGCTTTCTTT. The full variable domain, rest sourced from reference TRBV14 and TRBJ1-1, is EAGVTQFPSHSVIEKGQTVTLRCDPISGHDNLYWYRRVMGKEIKFLLHFVKESKQDESGMPNNRFLAERTGGTYSTLKVQPAELEDSGVYFCASSQRQAPNTEAFFGQGTRLTVV.

The J gene is TRBJ2-1, the V gene TRBV29-1; 13 nucleotides agree with TRBD2. The CDR3 length is 14 residues. Germline CDR1 is SQVTM and CDR2 is ANQGSEA. The trim removed 5 bases at V and 5 bases at J, leaving 3 bases unmatched. DNA for the CDR3: TGCAGCGTTTGGACTAGCGGGGGTAACAATGAGCAGTTCTTC. Translation gives CSVWTSGGNNEQFF.

This chain links TRBV5-8 with TRBJ1-1; D gene uncertain. Germline CDR1 is SGHTS and CDR2 is YDEGEE. This CDR3 spans 13 amino acids. V was trimmed by 3 bases and J by 1 base, leaving 7 bases between them. In DNA form, the CDR3 reads TGTGCCAGCAGCTCGAACTGGAACACTGAAGCTTTCTTT. It is translated as CASSSNWNTEAFF.

CDR3 amino acids: CASSPRSGTVFTPGNEQYF. The CDR3 region has the DNA TGTGCCAGCAGCCCCCGATCCGGGACAGTTTTCACCCCTGGAAACGAGCAGTACTTC. The chain is built from TRBV3-1 (or the pseudogene TRBV3-2) and TRBJ2-7; 7 bases agree with TRBD1. The V and J ends lost 4 bases and 5 bases, in that order; junction bases with no gene match: 23. CDR3 length: 19 amino acids. The germline V gene has CDR1 LGHDT and CDR2 YNNKEL (reference sequence).